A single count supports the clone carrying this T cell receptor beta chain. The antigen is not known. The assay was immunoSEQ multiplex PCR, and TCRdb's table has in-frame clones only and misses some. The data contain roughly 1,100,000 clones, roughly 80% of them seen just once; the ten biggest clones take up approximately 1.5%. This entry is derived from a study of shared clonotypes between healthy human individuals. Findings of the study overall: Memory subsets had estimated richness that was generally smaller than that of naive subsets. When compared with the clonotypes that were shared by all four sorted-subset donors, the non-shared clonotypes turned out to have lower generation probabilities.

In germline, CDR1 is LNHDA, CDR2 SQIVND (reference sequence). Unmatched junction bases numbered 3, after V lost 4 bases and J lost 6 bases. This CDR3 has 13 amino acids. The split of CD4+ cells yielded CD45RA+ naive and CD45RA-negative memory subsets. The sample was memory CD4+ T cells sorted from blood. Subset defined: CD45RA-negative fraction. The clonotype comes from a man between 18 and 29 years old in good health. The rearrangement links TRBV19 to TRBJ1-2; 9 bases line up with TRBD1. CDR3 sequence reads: CASSRGQGNGYTF. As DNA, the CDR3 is TGTGCCAGTAGTAGGGGACAGGGTAATGGCTACACCTTC.